This TCR beta chain was sequenced in a study of T cell changes during pregnancy in multiple sclerosis. TCRdb's table, derived via immunoSEQ multiplex PCR, lists solely in-frame clones and lacks some. The profile shows 38,000 or so clones, more than 90% of them singletons. Per the germline V gene, CDR1 is MRHNA and CDR2 is SNTAGT. CDR3 length: 17 amino acids. Trimming cost V 0 bases and J 0 bases; bases outside gene matches: 5. This sample comprised CD8+ T cells from peripheral blood mononuclear cells, obtained in the first trimester of pregnancy. V and J are TRBV6-4 and TRBJ2-4; TRBD1 aligns across 7 bases. This TCR was sampled from a female donor with multiple sclerosis, enrolled in a pregnancy study. The CDR3 region has the DNA TGTGCCAGCAGTGACTCGACAGGGCCCCTAGCCAAAAACATTCAGTACTTC. The encoded protein is CASSDSTGPLAKNIQYF.